Listed here are 30 T cell receptor beta chains from one sample, sequenced in a study of OX40 agonist ivuxolimab in advanced cancers. Clones were sequenced by immunoSEQ multiplex PCR, and TCRdb holds only the in-frame ones, with some missing. The table lists some 100,000 clones, 90% of them singletons. The sequences come from CD4+ or CD8+ T cells sorted from blood, collected in a trial of the OX40 agonist ivuxolimab. The origin of the receptors is an adult with an advanced solid tumor such as melanoma, head and neck, liver or kidney cancer.

The J gene is TRBJ2-1, the V gene TRBV11-2; 10 bases are a match to TRBD2. Germline CDR1 is SGHAT and CDR2 is FQNNGV. This CDR3 is 16 amino acids long. The junction had 13 bases not matched to a gene; V was cut back by 4 bases and J by 10 bases. This CDR3 reads CASSSVSRTSGGEQFF. The CDR3 bases are TGTGCCAGCAGCTCTGTTTCTCGGACTAGCGGTGGGGAGCAGTTCTTC. Combining the CDR3 with reference TRBV11-2 and TRBJ2-1 gives the whole variable domain EAGVAQSPRYKIIEKRQSVAFWCNPISGHATLYWYQQILGQGPKLLIQFQNNGVVDDSQLPKDRFSAERLKGVDSTLKIQPAKLEDSAVYLCASSSVSRTSGGEQFFGPGTRLTVL.

V and J are TRBV18 and TRBJ2-3; a possible D gene is TRBD2 (5 bases). Germline CDR1 reads KGHSH; CDR2 reads LQKENI. The CDR3 totals 15 residues. V dropped 3 bases and J dropped 0 bases, with 10 bases sitting between them. The CDR3 protein is CASSPQLESTDTQYF. DNA of the CDR3: TGTGCCAGCTCACCCCAACTAGAAAGCACAGATACGCAGTATTTT.

The V and J genes are TRBV27 and TRBJ2-5, with D perhaps matching TRBD1 (6 bases). This CDR3 has 15 amino acids. V lost 2 bases and J lost 1, with 11 bases in between. Germline V gives CDR1 MNHEY, CDR2 SMNVEV (reference sequence). Here the CDR3 reads CASSLAGQIQETQYF. In DNA form, the CDR3 reads TGTGCCAGCAGTTTAGCCGGACAGATCCAAGAGACCCAGTACTTC.

The rearrangement links TRBV27 to TRBJ2-4, with 7 bases lining up with TRBD2. J lost 8 bases, V lost 5 bases, and 12 bases had no gene match. The length of the CDR3 is 15 residues. Germline lookup yields CDR1 MNHEY and CDR2 SMNVEV (reference sequence). CDR3 loop: CASSPMGTLADIQYF. For the CDR3, the DNA is TGTGCCAGCAGTCCCATGGGGACCCTAGCGGACATTCAGTACTTC.

V usage is TRBV4-3 and J usage is TRBJ2-5; no definite D call. This CDR3 has 13 amino acids. The germline CDR1 and CDR2 sequences are LGHNA and YSLEER. V dropped 0 bases and J dropped 9 bases, with 11 bases sitting between them. CDR3 in amino acids: CASSQEGRVSQYF. For the CDR3, the DNA is TGCGCCAGCAGCCAAGAAGGAAGGGTTTCCCAGTACTTC.

The chain recombines TRBV19 with TRBJ2-1; 9 bases are shared with TRBD2. V dropped 3 bases and J dropped 6; count of bases not matched to a gene: 6. The germline V gene encodes CDR1 LNHDA and CDR2 SQIVND (reference sequence). This CDR3 region has 15 residues. CDR3 protein: CASSIGLAGFNEQFF. The DNA for the CDR3 is TGTGCCAGTAGTATTGGTCTAGCGGGATTCAATGAGCAGTTCTTC.

The chain couples TRBV19 to TRBJ2-3; 11 positions match TRBD2. The CDR3 covers 18 residues. Trimming at V came to 7 bases and at J to 2 bases, leaving 14 bases not matched to a gene. CDR1 and CDR2 from the germline V gene are LNHDA and SQIVND (reference sequence). CDR3 in DNA: TGTGCCAGTACCCAGGGGACTAGCGGCCTCGACTACACAGATACGCAGTATTTT. As protein: CASTQGTSGLDYTDTQYF. The full variable domain, its missing parts supplied by reference TRBV19 and TRBJ2-3, is DGGITQSPKYLFRKEGQNVTLSCEQNLNHDAMYWYRQDPGQGLRLIYYSQIVNDFQKGDIAEGYSVSREKKESFPLTVTSAQKNPTAFYLCASTQGTSGLDYTDTQYFGPGTRLTVL.

The genes are TRBV7-9 and TRBJ1-5, with 7 bases that match TRBD1. V shed 0 bases, J shed 2 bases, and the junction held 7 bases outside the gene matches. Germline loops: CDR1 SEHNR, CDR2 FQNEAQ (reference sequence). CDR3 length equals 17 residues. The CDR3: CASSLAGGRGGNQPQHF. DNA of the CDR3: TGTGCCAGCAGCTTAGCGGGCGGCAGGGGGGGCAATCAGCCCCAGCATTTT.

J is TRBJ2-5 and V is TRBV5-1; 10 positions match TRBD2. With 1 base clipped from V and 11 bases from J, the junction kept 14 bases outside the gene matches. The CDR3 totals 16 residues. The germline CDR1 and CDR2 sequences are SGHRS and YFSETQ. CDR3 nucleotides: TGCGCCAGCAGCTTGTTTTCAGAGCGGGAGGGCCGAGAGCAGTACTTC. Residues: CASSLFSEREGREQYF.

The chain couples TRBV21-1 to TRBJ2-1; the table's D call, TRBD2, was not checked against the DNA. TRBV21-1 is reported as a pseudogene. There are 16 residues in the CDR3. The CDR3 here is CASSKADGRALNEQFF. Written as DNA, the CDR3 is TGTGCCAGCAGCAAAGCTGACGGGAGGGCCTTAAATGAGCAGTTCTTC.

The V and J genes are TRBV5-6 and TRBJ1-1; 12 bases line up with TRBD1. In germline, CDR1 is SGHDT, CDR2 YYEEEE. The CDR3 has 16 residues. With 0 bases clipped from V and 5 bases from J, the junction kept 5 bases outside the gene matches. The CDR3 sequence: CASSLVGDRGRTEAFF. The CDR3 region has the DNA TGTGCCAGCAGCTTGGTAGGGGACAGGGGGCGTACTGAAGCTTTCTTT.

The chain combines TRBV6-1 with TRBJ2-7, with unresolved D. The CDR3 loop spans 15 amino acids. Germline assignment: CDR1 MNHNS and CDR2 SASEGT. V lost 0 bases to trimming and J lost 7 bases, with 16 bases between them. As DNA, the CDR3 is TGTGCCAGCAGTGAAGCGGGTAGGTCTGGAAAAGAGCAGTACTTC. Protein: CASSEAGRSGKEQYF.

The rearrangement uses TRBV7-2 and TRBJ1-3; D is uncertain. The CDR3 length is 13 residues. V gave up 2 bases and J gave up 4 bases, with 6 bases separating them. Germline V gene data show CDR1 as SGHTA and CDR2 as FQGNSA. The CDR3 DNA follows: TGTGCCAGCAGCTTAACTACCGGAAACACCATATATTTT. This encodes CASSLTTGNTIYF. The complete variable domain, with remaining parts taken from reference TRBV7-2 and TRBJ1-3, reads GAGVSQSPSNKVTEKGKDVELRCDPISGHTALYWYRQSLGQGLEFLIYFQGNSAPDKSGLPSDRFSAERTGGSVSTLTIQRTQQEDSAVYLCASSLTTGNTIYFGEGSWLTVV.

This sequence joins TRBV6-1 and TRBJ1-1, with 9 bases matching TRBD1. The J segment lost 1 base and the V segment lost 6 bases, leaving 0 bases of the junction unmatched. CDR1 and CDR2 (germline): MNHNS, SASEGT. This CDR3 has 13 residues. The chain's CDR3 is CASRTGGNTEAFF. In DNA, the CDR3 is TGTGCCAGCAGGACAGGGGGGAACACTGAAGCTTTCTTT.

The rearrangement links TRBV6-1 to TRBJ2-7; D is possibly TRBD2 (5 bases). With 3 bases removed from V and 2 bases from J, the gap between germline ends came to 20 bases. This CDR3 region has 17 residues. CDR1 and CDR2 from the germline V gene are MNHNS and SASEGT. In DNA form, the CDR3 reads TGTGCCAGCAGTGAGGATCCTCCGGGAATCCAAACCTACGAGCAGTACTTC. The encoded protein is CASSEDPPGIQTYEQYF.

The J gene is TRBJ2-4, the V gene TRBV18, with TRBD2 as a possible D gene (5 bases). Germline lookup yields CDR1 KGHSH and CDR2 LQKENI. The V gene lost 3 bases and the J gene lost 0 bases, with 12 bases spanning the gap. The CDR3 length is 16 residues. The CDR3 nucleotides read TGTGCCAGCTCACCGGCGGGCCCGGGAGCCAAAAACATTCAGTACTTC. This codes for CASSPAGPGAKNIQYF.

The rearrangement joins TRBV2 to TRBJ2-1; 9 bases are shared with TRBD2. This CDR3 spans 17 amino acids. Germline CDR1 is SNHLY and CDR2 is FYNNEI. J was trimmed by 4 bases and V by 3 bases; bases with no gene match: 10. This CDR3 is CASSDPPISGSYNEQFF. The CDR3 DNA reads as TGTGCCAGCAGTGACCCCCCGATTAGCGGGAGTTACAATGAGCAGTTCTTC.

J is TRBJ2-5 and V is TRBV19, with TRBD2 matching over 8 bases. The CDR3 has 15 residues. V shed 5 bases and J 6 bases; nucleotides not matched to a gene: 11. The V gene's germline CDR1 is LNHDA and CDR2 SQIVND (reference sequence). The CDR3 region is CASSLVAGTLQTQYF. In DNA form, the CDR3 reads TGTGCCAGTAGTCTTGTAGCGGGAACGTTACAGACCCAGTACTTC.

This clone was seen a handful of times. The chain recombines TRBV11-3 with TRBJ2-7; D perhaps matches TRBD2 (5 bases). The CDR3 loop spans 13 amino acids. The V end lost 4 bases, the J end lost 4 bases, and 11 bases lay between the germline ends. Germline V gene lookup returns CDR1 SGHNT and CDR2 YENEEA. The CDR3 spells CASSWGDGYEQYF. Written as DNA, the CDR3 is TGTGCCAGCAGCTGGGGAGACGGGTACGAGCAGTACTTC. Supplemented by reference TRBV11-3 and TRBJ2-7, the full variable domain reads EAGVVQSPRYKIIEKKQPVAFWCNPISGHNTLYWYLQNLGQGPELLIRYENEEAVDDSQLPKDRFSAERLKGVDSTLKIQPAELGDSAVYLCASSWGDGYEQYFGPGTRLTVT.

This chain connects TRBV28 to TRBJ1-1, with D perhaps TRBD1 (5 bases). Trimming stripped 7 bases from V and 0 bases from J, with 9 bases between. CDR3 length: 13 amino acids. CDR1 is MDHEN, CDR2 SYDVKM, per germline. The CDR3 spells CASNGGMNTEAFF. The CDR3 nucleotides read TGTGCCAGCAACGGGGGGATGAACACTGAAGCTTTCTTT.

This rearrangement joins TRBV29-1 to TRBJ2-3; 7 nucleotides agree with TRBD2. J was trimmed by 4 bases and V by 7 bases; bases with no gene match: 14. The CDR3 contains 15 residues. The germline V gene encodes CDR1 SQVTM and CDR2 ANQGSEA. The CDR3 DNA reads as TGCAGCGCCCAAGTCCGCGGGAGCGGTGCAGATACGCAGTATTTT. It is translated as CSAQVRGSGADTQYF.

This clone was observed a handful of times. The chain uses TRBV21-1 and TRBJ1-2; the table gives TRBD1 as D, unverified against the DNA. TRBV21-1 represents a pseudogene. The CDR3 loop spans 12 amino acids. CDR3 in DNA: TGTGCCAGCCCGACACCAAACTATGGCTACACCTTC. This encodes CASPTPNYGYTF.

This clone turned up a few times. The rearrangement joins TRBV29-1 to TRBJ1-3; D is undetermined. Germline assignment: CDR1 SQVTM and CDR2 ANQGSEA. The ends were cut back, 6 bases at V and 4 bases at J, with 7 bases in the middle. This CDR3 region has 11 residues. CDR3: CSVGAGNTIYF. DNA of the CDR3: TGCAGCGTCGGAGCGGGAAACACCATATATTTT.

The chain is built from TRBV28 and TRBJ2-2, with D possibly matching TRBD1 (6 bases). The CDR3 extends over 15 amino acids. V was trimmed by 3 bases and J by 4 bases, leaving 12 bases between them. Germline assignment: CDR1 MDHEN and CDR2 SYDVKM. CDR3 in DNA: TGTGCCAGCAGTTTCATAGGGGGAGCCACCGGGGAGCTGTTTTTT. Encoded protein: CASSFIGGATGELFF.

The chain combines TRBV7-8 with TRBJ1-3, with 8 bases identical to TRBD1. The V and J ends lost 5 bases and 0 bases, in that order; junction bases with no gene match: 3. This CDR3 region has 15 residues. Germline loops: CDR1 SGHVS, CDR2 FQNEAQ. CDR3 in DNA: TGTGCCAGCAGCGCAGACAGGGGCTCTGGAAACACCATATATTTT. Protein product: CASSADRGSGNTIYF.

V and J are TRBV7-9 and TRBJ1-1, with TRBD1 matching 7 bases. This CDR3 has 14 residues. The germline CDR1 and CDR2 sequences are SEHNR and FQNEAQ (reference sequence). J gave up 0 bases and V 4 bases, and 2 bases lay outside the gene matches. In DNA form, the CDR3 reads TGTGCCAGCAGCTGGGGACAGCTGAACACTGAAGCTTTCTTT. Its protein is CASSWGQLNTEAFF.

V usage is TRBV15 and J usage is TRBJ2-2; weak D call: TRBD2 (7 bases). The germline V and J ends were trimmed by 1 base and 4 bases, with 16 bases remaining between them. CDR3 length: 17 amino acids. CDR1 and CDR2 from the germline V gene are LNHNV and YYDKDF (reference sequence). CDR3 sequence reads: CATSRGVGGRTTGELFF. CDR3 nucleotides: TGTGCCACCAGCAGAGGGGTCGGGGGGCGGACCACCGGGGAGCTGTTTTTT.

The rearrangement links TRBV5-1 to TRBJ2-7; D remains ambiguous. From germline, CDR1 is SGHRS and CDR2 YFSETQ. The CDR3 spans 13 residues. V gave up 0 bases and J gave up 3 bases, with 7 bases separating them. CDR3 coding DNA: TGCGCCAGCAGCTTGGGTTGGGACTACGAGCAGTACTTC. Its translation: CASSLGWDYEQYF.

This chain uses TRBV28 with TRBJ1-5; D not resolved. Trimming took off 3 bases at V and 5 bases at J, with 17 bases between the two ends. Germline CDR1 MDHEN, CDR2 SYDVKM. The CDR3 spans 16 residues. Here the CDR3 reads CASSFPGRNPYQPQHF. The CDR3 region has the DNA TGTGCCAGCAGTTTCCCCGGACGGAACCCCTATCAGCCCCAGCATTTT.

Here the CDR3 DNA reads TGTGCCACTTTATCCCTGGGGACAGGAGGGGGTGAGCAGTTCTTC. Its protein is CATLSLGTGGGEQFF. The chain links TRBV7-9 to TRBJ2-1, with 8 nucleotides matching TRBD1. Trimming at V came to 10 bases and at J to 9 bases, leaving 17 bases not matched to a gene. Per the germline V gene, CDR1 is SEHNR and CDR2 is FQNEAQ (reference sequence). The CDR3 runs to 15 residues. Drawing the rest from reference TRBV7-9 and TRBJ2-1, the complete variable domain is DTGVSQNPRHKITKRGQNVTFRCDPISEHNRLYWYRQTLGQGPEFLTYFQNEAQLEKSRLLSDRFSAERPKGSFSTLEIQRTEQGDSAMYLCATLSLGTGGGEQFFGPGTRLTVL.